This T cell receptor (beta chain) was sequenced for a study of T-cell memory formation after mild COVID-19. Across the whole study: For the most part, TCR clusters were specific to one donor.

Deletions cut 3 bases from V and 4 bases from J, with 10 bases between. This CDR3 has 13 amino acids. Germline-derived CDR1 and CDR2 are KGHSH and LQKENI. Note on this clonotype: Its specificity is unknown.

Notes on the study in general: Contracting CD4+ clones were located mainly in CM and EM, and CD8+ clones in EMRA. Day 15 to 85 contractors were CD4/CD8 balanced; later expanders leaned CD4+.

Amplification by 5'RACE using constant-segment primers produced TCR alpha and TCR beta cDNA libraries that carried sample barcodes and UMIs. TCRdb re-called the 5' RACE reads with MiXCR, one entry per CDR3 protein. The table records a few hundred thousand distinct CDR3 sequences, roughly 15% of them present only once. V gene TRBV18 combines with J gene TRBJ2-7; D is unclear. This clonotype was sampled from a man aged 18 to 29 who had mild COVID-19 (a few samples of this study predate the infection). Cell type and time point are not known. Sequenced sample: PBMCs or a T cell subset sorted from them (not recorded which). The CDR3 sequence: CASSPGSLYEQYV. The CDR3 nucleotides are TGTGCCAGCTCACCGGGGTCCTTGTACGAGCAGTACGTC.